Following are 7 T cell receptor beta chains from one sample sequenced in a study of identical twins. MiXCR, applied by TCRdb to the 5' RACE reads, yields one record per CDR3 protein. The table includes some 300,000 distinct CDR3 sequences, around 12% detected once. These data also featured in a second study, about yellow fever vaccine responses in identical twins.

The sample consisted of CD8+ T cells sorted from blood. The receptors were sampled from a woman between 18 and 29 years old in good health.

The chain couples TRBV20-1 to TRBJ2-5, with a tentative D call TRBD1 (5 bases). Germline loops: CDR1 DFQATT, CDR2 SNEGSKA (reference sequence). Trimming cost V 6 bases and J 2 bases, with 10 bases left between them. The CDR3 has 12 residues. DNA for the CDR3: TGCAGTGCCGGCGACAGTCAAGAGACCCAGTACTTC. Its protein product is CSAGDSQETQYF.

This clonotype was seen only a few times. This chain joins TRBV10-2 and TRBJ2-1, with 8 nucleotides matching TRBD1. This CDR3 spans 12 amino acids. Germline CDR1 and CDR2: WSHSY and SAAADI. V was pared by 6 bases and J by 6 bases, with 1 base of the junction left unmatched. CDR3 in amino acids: CASRDRVNEQFF. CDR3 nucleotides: TGCGCCAGCAGGGACAGGGTCAATGAGCAGTTCTTC.

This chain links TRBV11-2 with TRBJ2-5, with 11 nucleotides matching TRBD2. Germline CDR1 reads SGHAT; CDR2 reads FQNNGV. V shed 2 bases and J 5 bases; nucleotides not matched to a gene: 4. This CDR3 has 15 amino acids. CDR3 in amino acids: CASSLSSGGAETQYF. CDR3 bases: TGTGCCAGCAGCTTAAGTAGCGGGGGGGCGGAGACCCAGTACTTC. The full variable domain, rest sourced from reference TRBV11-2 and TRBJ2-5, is EAGVAQSPRYKIIEKRQSVAFWCNPISGHATLYWYQQILGQGPKLLIQFQNNGVVDDSQLPKDRFSAERLKGVDSTLKIQPAKLEDSAVYLCASSLSSGGAETQYFGPGTRLLVL.

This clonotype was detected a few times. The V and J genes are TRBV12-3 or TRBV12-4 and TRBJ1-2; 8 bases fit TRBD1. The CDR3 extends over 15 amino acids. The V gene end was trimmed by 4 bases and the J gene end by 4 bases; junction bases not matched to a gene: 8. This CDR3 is CASSSAGTGFYGYTF. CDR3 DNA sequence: TGTGCCAGCAGTTCGGCCGGGACAGGCTTCTATGGCTACACCTTC.

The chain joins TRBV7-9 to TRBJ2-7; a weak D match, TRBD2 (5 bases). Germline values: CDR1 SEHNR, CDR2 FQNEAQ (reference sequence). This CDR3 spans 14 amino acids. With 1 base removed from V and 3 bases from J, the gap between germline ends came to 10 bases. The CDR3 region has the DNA TGTGCCAGCAGCTTAGAGGACGGGGACTACGAGCAGTACGTC. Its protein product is CASSLEDGDYEQYV.

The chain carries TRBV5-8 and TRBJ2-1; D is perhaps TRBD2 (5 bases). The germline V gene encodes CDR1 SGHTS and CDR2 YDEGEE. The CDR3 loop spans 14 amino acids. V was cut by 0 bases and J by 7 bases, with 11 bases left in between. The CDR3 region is CASSLGESLNEQFF. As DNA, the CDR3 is TGTGCCAGCAGCTTGGGGGAGTCGCTAAATGAGCAGTTCTTC.

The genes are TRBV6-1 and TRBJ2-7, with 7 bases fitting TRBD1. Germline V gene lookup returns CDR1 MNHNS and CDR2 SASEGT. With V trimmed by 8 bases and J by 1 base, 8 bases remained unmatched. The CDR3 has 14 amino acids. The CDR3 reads CASWDSSASYEQYF. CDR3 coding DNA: TGTGCCAGCTGGGACAGTTCCGCATCCTACGAGCAGTACTTC.